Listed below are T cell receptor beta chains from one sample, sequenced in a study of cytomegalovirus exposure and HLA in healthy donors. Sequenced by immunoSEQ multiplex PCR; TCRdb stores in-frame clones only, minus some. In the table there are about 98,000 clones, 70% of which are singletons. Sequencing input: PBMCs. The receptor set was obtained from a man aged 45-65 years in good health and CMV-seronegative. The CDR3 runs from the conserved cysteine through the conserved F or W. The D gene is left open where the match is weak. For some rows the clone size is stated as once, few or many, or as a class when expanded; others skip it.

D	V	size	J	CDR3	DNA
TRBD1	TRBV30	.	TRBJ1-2	CAFRTGANYGYTF	TGTGCCTTTCGGACAGGAGCTAACTATGGCTACACCTTC
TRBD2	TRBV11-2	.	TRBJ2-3	CASSLGLAPDTQYF	TGTGCCAGCAGCTTAGGACTAGCCCCAGATACGCAGTATTTT
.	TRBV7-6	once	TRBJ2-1	CASSSGGHEQFF	TGTGCCAGCAGTTCCGGGGGGCATGAGCAGTTCTTC
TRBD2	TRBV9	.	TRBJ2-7	CASSPQLAGSYEQYF	TGTGCCAGCAGCCCCCAACTAGCGGGGTCCTACGAGCAGTACTTC
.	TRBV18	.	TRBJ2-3	CASSPAIGQKDTQYF	TGTGCCAGCTCACCCGCCATTGGACAGAAAGATACGCAGTATTTT
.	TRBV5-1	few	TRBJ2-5	CASSLAQGSRGETQYF	TGCGCCAGCAGCTTGGCCCAGGGTAGTAGGGGGGAGACCCAGTACTTC
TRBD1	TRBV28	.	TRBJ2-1	CASSRTWGDRPYNEQFF	TGTGCCAGCAGTCGGACGTGGGGGGACAGGCCCTACAATGAGCAGTTCTTC
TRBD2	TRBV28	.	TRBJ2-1	CASSPGTSGGGGYNEQFF	TGTGCCAGCAGTCCCGGGACTAGCGGGGGGGGAGGATACAATGAGCAGTTCTTC
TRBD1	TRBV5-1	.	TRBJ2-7	CASSLERGLRYEQYF	TGCGCCAGCAGCTTGGAAAGGGGGCTTAGGTACGAGCAGTACTTC
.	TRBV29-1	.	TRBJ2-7	CSVEEDTRDSYEQYF	TGCAGCGTTGAAGAAGACACCCGGGACTCGTACGAGCAGTACTTC
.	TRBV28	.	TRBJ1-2	CASSFVENYGYTF	TGCGCCAGCAGTTTCGTAGAAAACTATGGCTACACCTTC
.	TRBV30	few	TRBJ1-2	CAWTGGYGYTF	TGTGCCTGGACGGGGGGCTATGGCTACACCTTC
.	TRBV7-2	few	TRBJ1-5	CASSLGGNDQPQHF	TGTGCCAGCAGCTTGGGGGGGAATGATCAGCCCCAGCATTTT
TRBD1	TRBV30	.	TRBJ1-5	CAWSSGQGWDQPQHF	TGTGCCTGGAGCTCGGGACAGGGATGGGATCAGCCCCAGCATTTT
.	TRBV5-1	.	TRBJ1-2	CASSPSTQAAGYTF	TGCGCCAGCAGCCCATCAACACAGGCCGCAGGCTACACCTTC
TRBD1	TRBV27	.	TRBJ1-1	CASSRDRGRGAEAFF	TGTGCCAGCAGCCGGGACAGGGGGCGAGGGGCTGAAGCTTTCTTT
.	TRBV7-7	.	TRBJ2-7	CASSPGTGSYEQYF	TGTGCTAGCAGCCCCGGGACTGGGTCCTACGAGCAGTACTTC
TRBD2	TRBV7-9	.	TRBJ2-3	CASSLGSSGGGDTQYF	TGTGCCAGCAGCTTAGGGTCTAGCGGGGGTGGAGATACGCAGTATTTT
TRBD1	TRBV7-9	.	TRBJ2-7	CASSSGQGGYEQYF	TGTGCCAGCAGCTCCGGACAGGGGGGGTACGAGCAGTACTTC
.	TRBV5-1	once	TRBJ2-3	CASSIEDSFTDTQYF	TGCGCCAGCAGCATCGAGGACAGCTTCACAGATACGCAGTATTTT
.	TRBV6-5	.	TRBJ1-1	CASSRTSTHEAFF	TGTGCCAGCAGCCGTACAAGTACCCATGAAGCTTTCTTT
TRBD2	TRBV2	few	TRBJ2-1	CASGEVGRGLFF	TGTGCCAGCGGGGAGGTGGGGCGGGGGTTGTTCTTC
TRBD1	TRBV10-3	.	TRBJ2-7	CAITPTGEYEQYF	TGTGCCATCACCCCGACAGGGGAATACGAGCAGTACTTC
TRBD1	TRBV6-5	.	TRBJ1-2	CASSRTGNYGYTF	TGTGCCAGCAGTCGGACAGGGAACTATGGCTACACCTTC
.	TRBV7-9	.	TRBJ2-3	CASSLDTTDTQYF	TGTGCCAGCAGCTTAGACACCACAGATACGCAGTATTTT
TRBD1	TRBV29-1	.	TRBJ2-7	CSVELRDRTTYEQYF	TGCAGCGTCGAATTGAGGGACAGGACGACCTACGAGCAGTACTTC
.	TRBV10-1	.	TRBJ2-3	CASSDQATGTDTQYF	TGCGCCAGCAGTGACCAGGCCACGGGAACAGATACGCAGTATTTT
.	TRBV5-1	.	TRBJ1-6	CASSFGDFYNSPLHF	TGCGCCAGCAGCTTCGGGGACTTCTATAATTCACCCCTCCACTTT
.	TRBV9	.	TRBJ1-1	CASSVVVTGTEAFF	TGTGCCAGCAGCGTAGTTGTCACAGGGACTGAAGCTTTCTTT
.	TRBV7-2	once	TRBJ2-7	CASSLREGDSEQYF	TGTGCCAGCAGCTTAAGGGAGGGGGATAGCGAGCAGTACTTC
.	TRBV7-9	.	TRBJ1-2	CASSLKTASRRMYGYTF	TGTGCCAGCAGCTTAAAGACAGCGTCCAGGCGGATGTATGGCTACACCTTC
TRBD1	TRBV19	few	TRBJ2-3	CASSITGGDTQYF	TGTGCCAGTAGTATCACAGGGGGAGATACGCAGTATTTT
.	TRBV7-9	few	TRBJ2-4	CASSLEDFIAKNIQYF	TGTGCCAGCAGCTTAGAAGACTTCATAGCCAAAAACATTCAGTACTTC
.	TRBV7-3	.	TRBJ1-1	CASSLTGRVTEAFF	TGTGCCAGCAGCTTAACAGGGCGGGTAACTGAAGCTTTCTTT
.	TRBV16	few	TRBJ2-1	CASSPLNEQFF	TGTGCCAGCAGCCCCCTAAATGAGCAGTTCTTC
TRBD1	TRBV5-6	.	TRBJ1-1	CASSVDRGLTEAFF	TGTGCCAGCAGCGTGGACAGGGGGCTAACTGAAGCTTTCTTT
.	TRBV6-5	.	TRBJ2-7	CASSTPGAYEQYF	TGTGCCAGCAGTACGCCGGGGGCCTACGAGCAGTACTTC
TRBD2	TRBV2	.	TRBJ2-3	CASSASGGPTDTQYF	TGTGCCAGCAGTGCTAGCGGGGGGCCCACAGATACGCAGTATTTT
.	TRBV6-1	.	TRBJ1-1	CASSDFPRAGVTEAFF	TGTGCCAGCAGTGATTTTCCAAGGGCGGGCGTCACTGAAGCTTTCTTT
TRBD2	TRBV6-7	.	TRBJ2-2	CASSFLAGENTGELFF	TGTGCCAGCAGTTTCCTAGCGGGGGAGAACACCGGGGAGCTGTTTTTT
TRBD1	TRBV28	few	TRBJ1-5	CASSLTGGVNQPQHF	TGTGCCAGCAGCCTGACAGGGGGCGTCAATCAGCCCCAGCATTTT
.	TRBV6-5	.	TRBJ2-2	CASSYGPGELFF	TGTGCCAGCAGTTACGGGCCCGGGGAGCTGTTTTTT
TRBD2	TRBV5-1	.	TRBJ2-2	CASLGLADGELFF	TGCGCCTCCCTAGGACTAGCGGACGGGGAGCTGTTTTTT
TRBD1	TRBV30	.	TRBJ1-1	CAWSQLPGQPEAFF	TGTGCCTGGAGCCAACTTCCGGGACAGCCTGAAGCTTTCTTT
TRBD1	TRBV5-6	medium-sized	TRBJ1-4	CASSPGTGNRELFF	TGTGCCAGCAGCCCCGGGACAGGGAATCGGGAACTGTTTTTT
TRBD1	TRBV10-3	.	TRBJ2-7	CASETGQGHYEQYF	TGTGCCAGCGAAACGGGACAGGGGCACTACGAGCAGTACTTC
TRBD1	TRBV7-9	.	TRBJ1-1	CSSSWGQVDTEAFF	TGTTCCAGCAGCTGGGGACAGGTGGACACTGAAGCTTTCTTT
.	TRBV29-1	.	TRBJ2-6	CSVEAVGSSGANVLTF	TGCAGCGTTGAAGCGGTCGGGAGCTCTGGGGCCAACGTCCTGACTTTC
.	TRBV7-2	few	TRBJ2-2	CASSIPDRKTTGELFF	TGTGCCAGCAGCATCCCAGACAGGAAAACGACCGGGGAGCTGTTTTTT
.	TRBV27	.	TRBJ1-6	CASSPFQGPPGSPLHF	TGTGCCAGCAGTCCATTCCAGGGCCCTCCTGGTTCACCCCTCCACTTT
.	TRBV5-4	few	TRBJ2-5	CASSSQETQYF	TGTGCCAGCAGCTCACAAGAGACCCAGTACTTC
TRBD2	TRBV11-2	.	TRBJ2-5	CASSPGTSGSERETQYF	TGTGCCAGCAGCCCAGGGACTAGCGGGAGTGAACGAGAGACCCAGTACTTC
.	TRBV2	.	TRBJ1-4	CASRLRLTVNEKLFF	TGTGCCAGCAGGCTCCGGTTAACAGTTAATGAAAAACTGTTTTTT
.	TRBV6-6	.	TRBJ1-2	CASSNRLYGYTF	TGTGCCAGCAGTAACAGACTATATGGCTACACCTTC
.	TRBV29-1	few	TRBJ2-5	CSARQGSGETQYF	TGCAGCGCTCGTCAGGGGTCGGGAGAGACCCAGTACTTC
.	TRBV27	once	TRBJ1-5	CARWSGISNQPQHF	TGTGCCAGATGGTCAGGGATTAGCAATCAGCCCCAGCATTTT
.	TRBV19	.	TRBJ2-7	CASSIPGSYEQYF	TGTGCCAGTAGTATTCCAGGTTCCTACGAGCAGTACTTC
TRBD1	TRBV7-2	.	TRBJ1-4	CASSPDRAGWEKLFF	TGTGCCAGCAGCCCGGACAGGGCCGGATGGGAAAAACTGTTTTTT
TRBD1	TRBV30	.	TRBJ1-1	CAWSPGQANTEAFF	TGTGCCTGGAGTCCCGGACAGGCGAACACTGAAGCTTTCTTT